A selection of T cell receptor beta chains follows, all from one sample in a study of vaccination and CD4 T cells after COVID-19. TCRdb called the PCR reads again in MiXCR, with one record for every CDR3 protein. The sample includes 25,000 or so distinct CDR3 sequences, 58% seen only once; the top ten take around 2.7%. These receptors' targets are unknown. The sample consisted of CD4+ T cells from blood, cultured in vitro. The receptor source for this set is a human donor who had recovered from COVID-19. Both conserved end residues are part of each CDR3. The order of the fields is CDR3 DNA, CDR3 protein, clone size, V gene, J gene, D gene. The D gene is left open where the match is weak. Only part of the rows carry a size: once, few, many, or a class if the clone is expanded.

CDR3nt: TGCGCCAGCGGCCCTACAGGGGAGCCTTATGGCTACACCTTC; CDR3aa: CASGPTGEPYGYTF; abundance: few; v_gene: TRBV23-1; j_gene: TRBJ1-2; d_gene: TRBD1
CDR3nt: TGTGCCAGCAGCGGATGGGGGGGGCTAAAAGAGACCCAGTACTTC; CDR3aa: CASSGWGGLKETQYF; abundance: few; v_gene: TRBV7-2; j_gene: TRBJ2-5; d_gene: .
CDR3nt: TGTGCCAGCAGCCGGACAGGCAGTGAAAAACTGTTTTTT; CDR3aa: CASSRTGSEKLFF; abundance: .; v_gene: TRBV5-4; j_gene: TRBJ1-4; d_gene: TRBD1
CDR3nt: TGTGCCAGCAGTTCCCCTTCGACCCGAAGCTCCTACAATGAGCAGTTCTTC; CDR3aa: CASSSPSTRSSYNEQFF; abundance: .; v_gene: TRBV10-3; j_gene: TRBJ2-1; d_gene: .
CDR3nt: TGTGCCAGCAGTGAAATAGCGACAGGGGGCGGCGAAGATACGCAGTATTTT; CDR3aa: CASSEIATGGGEDTQYF; abundance: .; v_gene: TRBV6-1; j_gene: TRBJ2-3; d_gene: TRBD1
CDR3nt: TGTGCCAGCAGTGTCGGGAGGGGAAGCAATCAGCCCCAGCATTTT; CDR3aa: CASSVGRGSNQPQHF; abundance: few; v_gene: TRBV2; j_gene: TRBJ1-5; d_gene: .
CDR3nt: TGTGCCAGCAGCTTACTAGGGGCGGATGGCTACACCTTC; CDR3aa: CASSLLGADGYTF; abundance: .; v_gene: TRBV7-9; j_gene: TRBJ1-2; d_gene: .
CDR3nt: TGTGCCAGCAGCCCCTCCGCGGACAGGGGCTACGAGCAGTACTTC; CDR3aa: CASSPSADRGYEQYF; abundance: .; v_gene: TRBV7-2; j_gene: TRBJ2-7; d_gene: TRBD1
CDR3nt: TGTGCCAGCAGGCCCAGCGGGAGCTGGAATACGCAGTATTTT; CDR3aa: CASRPSGSWNTQYF; abundance: .; v_gene: TRBV5-4; j_gene: TRBJ2-3; d_gene: TRBD2
CDR3nt: TGCAGTGCTAGAGAGGGGACGAGCTCCTACGAGCAGTACTTC; CDR3aa: CSAREGTSSYEQYF; abundance: few; v_gene: TRBV20-1; j_gene: TRBJ2-7; d_gene: .
CDR3nt: TGTGCCAGCAGCTCCAACACCTATGGCTACACCTTC; CDR3aa: CASSSNTYGYTF; abundance: few; v_gene: TRBV12-3/TRBV12-4; j_gene: TRBJ1-2; d_gene: .
CDR3nt: TGTGCCAGCAGTGAAGGGTCCTACGGGGCCGGGGAGCTGTTTTTT; CDR3aa: CASSEGSYGAGELFF; abundance: few; v_gene: TRBV6-1; j_gene: TRBJ2-2; d_gene: .
CDR3nt: TGTGCCAGCAGTCCGCCGGGACAGGGTAAAGAGCAGTACTTC; CDR3aa: CASSPPGQGKEQYF; abundance: .; v_gene: TRBV27; j_gene: TRBJ2-7; d_gene: TRBD1
CDR3nt: TGTGCCAGCAGTACCTACGCCCAGACAGTTCCACAGCCCCAGCATTTT; CDR3aa: CASSTYAQTVPQPQHF; abundance: .; v_gene: TRBV6-1; j_gene: TRBJ1-5; d_gene: .
CDR3nt: TGTGCCAGCAGGAGACAGGGGAGCTCCTACGAGCAGTACTTC; CDR3aa: CASRRQGSSYEQYF; abundance: .; v_gene: TRBV2; j_gene: TRBJ2-7; d_gene: TRBD1
CDR3nt: TGTGCCAGCAGTTTCCGGGACGGTAGCTCCTACGAGCAGTACTTC; CDR3aa: CASSFRDGSSYEQYF; abundance: .; v_gene: TRBV27; j_gene: TRBJ2-7; d_gene: .
CDR3nt: TGTGCCAGCAACCGATGGACAGGGGTTAGTGGCTACACCTTC; CDR3aa: CASNRWTGVSGYTF; abundance: few; v_gene: TRBV2; j_gene: TRBJ1-2; d_gene: TRBD1
CDR3nt: TGCAGTGCTAGAGACAGGGGCCGATCCTACGAGCAGTACTTC; CDR3aa: CSARDRGRSYEQYF; abundance: .; v_gene: TRBV20-1; j_gene: TRBJ2-7; d_gene: .
CDR3nt: TGTGCCATCACCCCAGGCTCCTGGGGGCCTGAAGCTTTCTTT; CDR3aa: CAITPGSWGPEAFF; abundance: few; v_gene: TRBV10-3; j_gene: TRBJ1-1; d_gene: .
CDR3nt: TGTGCCATCAGTGCCGACCGAGACTATGGCTACACCTTC; CDR3aa: CAISADRDYGYTF; abundance: .; v_gene: TRBV10-3; j_gene: TRBJ1-2; d_gene: .
CDR3nt: TGTGCCAGCATCCCAGGGACTAGCGGGAGCGAGCAGTACTTC; CDR3aa: CASIPGTSGSEQYF; abundance: .; v_gene: TRBV7-9; j_gene: TRBJ2-7; d_gene: TRBD2
CDR3nt: TGTGCCAGCAGTTTAGGGGCTTGGACGGCTAATTACGAGCAGTACTTC; CDR3aa: CASSLGAWTANYEQYF; abundance: few; v_gene: TRBV12-3/TRBV12-4; j_gene: TRBJ2-7; d_gene: .
CDR3nt: TGTGCCAGTAGTACGGCCTCGACAGGGGGCGGACAGCCCCAGCATTTT; CDR3aa: CASSTASTGGGQPQHF; abundance: few; v_gene: TRBV19; j_gene: TRBJ1-5; d_gene: TRBD1
CDR3nt: TGTGCCAGCACCGTAGGGGGGGACTTGAACACTGAAGCTTTCTTT; CDR3aa: CASTVGGDLNTEAFF; abundance: .; v_gene: TRBV27; j_gene: TRBJ1-1; d_gene: .
CDR3nt: TGCGGTGCTAGCAGCTACGTGACAGATACGCAGTATTTT; CDR3aa: CGASSYVTDTQYF; abundance: .; v_gene: TRBV20-1; j_gene: TRBJ2-3; d_gene: .
CDR3nt: TGCAGTGCTAGTGTATCGCCGCAGCGGATCTACGAGCAGTACTTC; CDR3aa: CSASVSPQRIYEQYF; abundance: .; v_gene: TRBV20-1; j_gene: TRBJ2-7; d_gene: .
CDR3nt: TGTGCCAGCAGGACAGGGGGTTACTATGGCTACACCTTC; CDR3aa: CASRTGGYYGYTF; abundance: .; v_gene: TRBV12-3/TRBV12-4; j_gene: TRBJ1-2; d_gene: TRBD1
CDR3nt: TGCAGTGCGGGTGGTGGGACCCAGTACTTC; CDR3aa: CSAGGGTQYF; abundance: .; v_gene: TRBV20-1; j_gene: TRBJ2-5; d_gene: .
CDR3nt: TGCAGTGCCGTGAACCCAGCATCCCCCTACGAGCAGTACTTC; CDR3aa: CSAVNPASPYEQYF; abundance: .; v_gene: TRBV20-1; j_gene: TRBJ2-7; d_gene: .
CDR3nt: TGTGCAAGTCGCTGGGTCGAGCTGGGCCCGACCTACGAGCAGTACTTC; CDR3aa: CASRWVELGPTYEQYF; abundance: .; v_gene: TRBV12-2; j_gene: TRBJ2-7; d_gene: .
CDR3nt: TGCAGTGCTGCCGGACAGGGGTCCTATGGCTACACCTTC; CDR3aa: CSAAGQGSYGYTF; abundance: .; v_gene: TRBV20-1; j_gene: TRBJ1-2; d_gene: TRBD1
CDR3nt: TGCGCCAGCAGCCGGGGGACTGAGTCTGGAAACACCATATATTTT; CDR3aa: CASSRGTESGNTIYF; abundance: .; v_gene: TRBV4-3; j_gene: TRBJ1-3; d_gene: .
CDR3nt: TGTGCCACCGAGCTGGAAGCGATGTCGTCAGAGACCCAGTACTTC; CDR3aa: CATELEAMSSETQYF; abundance: .; v_gene: TRBV6-2/TRBV6-3; j_gene: TRBJ2-5; d_gene: .
CDR3nt: TGCGCCAGCAGTCATCGTGATCCGAGGAGGGGTCGAGAGACCCAGTACTTC; CDR3aa: CASSHRDPRRGRETQYF; abundance: .; v_gene: TRBV23-1; j_gene: TRBJ2-5; d_gene: .
CDR3nt: TGCAGTGGGTCAGGTTTAGGGACTAGCGGGCCCACAGATACGCAGTATTTT; CDR3aa: CSGSGLGTSGPTDTQYF; abundance: few; v_gene: TRBV20-1; j_gene: TRBJ2-3; d_gene: TRBD2
CDR3nt: TGTGCCAGCAGCCCGTCGACCCGCCGGATATCGGAGCAGTACTTC; CDR3aa: CASSPSTRRISEQYF; abundance: .; v_gene: TRBV6-4; j_gene: TRBJ2-7; d_gene: .
CDR3nt: TGCGCCAGCAGTGGTAAGAGCGGGAGACGCGACGAGCAGTACTTC; CDR3aa: CASSGKSGRRDEQYF; abundance: .; v_gene: TRBV10-1; j_gene: TRBJ2-7; d_gene: TRBD2
CDR3nt: TGTGCCTGGAATGGAGGGGGGCACGGCAGTGAAGCTTTCTTT; CDR3aa: CAWNGGGHGSEAFF; abundance: once; v_gene: TRBV30; j_gene: TRBJ1-1; d_gene: .
CDR3nt: TGTGCCACCAGCCCAGGTCCTTACCCTTATGGCTACACCTTC; CDR3aa: CATSPGPYPYGYTF; abundance: .; v_gene: TRBV15; j_gene: TRBJ1-2; d_gene: .
CDR3nt: TGTGCCAGCAGCTTAGATTGGGCGGGAGCTGGTTACGAGCAGTACTTC; CDR3aa: CASSLDWAGAGYEQYF; abundance: .; v_gene: TRBV11-2; j_gene: TRBJ2-7; d_gene: TRBD2
CDR3nt: TGTGCTATTACGCGGGGAGCCGGGGAGCTGTTTTTT; CDR3aa: CAITRGAGELFF; abundance: .; v_gene: TRBV12-3/TRBV12-4; j_gene: TRBJ2-2; d_gene: .
CDR3nt: TGTGCCAGCAGCTTAAGACAGGTTGACAATGAGCAGTTCTTC; CDR3aa: CASSLRQVDNEQFF; abundance: few; v_gene: TRBV7-8; j_gene: TRBJ2-1; d_gene: .
CDR3nt: TGTGCCAGTAGTATAAGTCTACCAACAGATACGCAGTATTTT; CDR3aa: CASSISLPTDTQYF; abundance: .; v_gene: TRBV19; j_gene: TRBJ2-3; d_gene: .
CDR3nt: TGCAGTGCTGGTGCTTCCGGGGCCCAAGAGACCCAGTACTTC; CDR3aa: CSAGASGAQETQYF; abundance: .; v_gene: TRBV20-1; j_gene: TRBJ2-5; d_gene: .